Many counts were recorded for the clone carrying this TCR beta chain. Through Arm-PCR of CDR3 regions and iRepertoire HTBI primers, TCR beta libraries were built. One entry per CDR3 protein, called by TCRdb with MiXCR from the multiplex PCR reads. Counted here are approximately 540,000 distinct CDR3 sequences, more than 10% occurring once; the ten biggest clones make up over 7%. The data belong to a study of regulatory T cells in long-lasting Graves disease. As for time point: newly diagnosed GD, antithyroid drugs for less than 3 months. PBMC-derived RNA was used for the TCR library. Losses at the gene ends were 3 bases for V and 5 bases for J; bases not matched to a gene: 9. CDR1 is LNHDA, CDR2 SQIVND, per germline (reference sequence). The CDR3 spans 15 residues. This sample was shared with a second study, whose subject was T cells in Graves' hyperthyroidism and ophthalmopathy. That report notes: Stable Graves' hyperthyroidism meant no ophthalmopathy progression within 18 months.

The J gene is TRBJ1-2, the V gene TRBV19; 7 bases are shared with TRBD1. This clonotype was obtained from a young woman with Graves disease. The material sequenced was peripheral blood mononuclear cells (PBMCs), taken at new diagnosis, from a patient treated with antithyroid drugs. The CDR3 is CASSIKGTAFYGYTF. The CDR3 DNA follows: TGTGCCAGTAGTATTAAGGGGACAGCCTTTTATGGCTACACCTTC.